The sequence of this T cell receptor beta chain was determined in a study of identical twins. Germline assignment: CDR1 LGHDT and CDR2 YNNKEL (reference sequence). This CDR3 has 17 amino acids. V dropped 1 base and J dropped 1 base, with 11 bases sitting between them. This clonotype was counted ten times or more. TCRdb itself ran the 5' RACE reads through MiXCR, one entry per CDR3 protein. This sample yields fewer than 250,000 distinct CDR3 sequences, of which 7% are seen a single time; 3% to 4% belongs to the top ten. This same sample was also part of a study on yellow fever vaccine responses in identical twins.

V and J are TRBV3-1 and TRBJ1-6, with D possibly being TRBD1 (5 bases). This clonotype was sampled from a woman between 18 and 29 years old in good health. The sequencing sample was made of memory (CD45RO+) T cells sorted from blood. The CDR3 loop reads CASSQVVGASYNSPLHF. DNA for the CDR3: TGTGCCAGCAGCCAAGTCGTAGGGGCGTCCTATAATTCACCCCTCCACTTT.